This T cell receptor beta chain originates from a study of spatial heterogeneity in lung cancer. Study-level findings and limits: The recorded estimate of tumor T cell coverage is around 7% for alpha chains and about 14% for beta chains. The number of expanded tumor alpha and beta chains correlated with mutation number.

Stated time point: sample taken at primary tumor resection. Individual TCR cDNA molecules each bore their own unique molecular identifier. MiXCR, run by TCRdb on the 5' RACE reads, gives a single entry per CDR3 protein. In the table there are about 7,500 distinct CDR3 sequences, about 12% of which are singletons. Of note for this clonotype: Its antigen is still unknown. As an off-target read in a library built for alpha chains, this beta chain has a frequency of little significance.

The source was lung tumor tissue, collected at surgery. The clonotype originates from a male donor with early-stage non-small cell lung cancer.

CDR3 loop: CASSVTGTSGHGGTQYF. CDR3 bases: TGTGCCAGCAGCGTCACCGGGACTAGCGGCCACGGGGGTACGCAGTATTTT. This rearrangement joins TRBV7-3 to TRBJ2-3; 11 bases are shared with TRBD2. The germline gives CDR1 SGHTA, CDR2 FQGTGA. J was trimmed by 8 bases and V by 5 bases; bases with no gene match: 15. CDR3 length: 17 amino acids.